There are many counts of the clone carrying this TCR beta chain. Its matching antigen is unknown. MiXCR, applied by TCRdb to the 5' RACE reads, yields one record per CDR3 protein. This table has some 100,000 distinct CDR3 sequences, 4.5% to 6.5% appearing once. Germline CDR1 SGHTA, CDR2 FQGNSA. CDR3 length: 14 amino acids. V gave up 2 bases and J gave up 10 bases, with 15 bases separating them. The data were obtained in a study of identical twins. Study-wide results and caveats: Donors were not followed over many years; analysis was cross-sectional.

The chain employs TRBV7-2 and TRBJ2-1; tentative D call: TRBD2 (6 bases). Sequenced material: memory T cells sorted from blood. This clonotype was obtained from a woman between 50 and 59 years old in good health. In DNA, the CDR3 is TGTGCCAGCAGCTTAAACGGGCCGGGGGTAGAGCAGTTCTTC. Its protein product is CASSLNGPGVEQFF.